What follows are 24 T cell receptor beta chains derived from one specimen sequenced in a study of T cells in localized non-small cell lung cancer. Data came from immunoSEQ multiplex PCR; TCRdb stores just in-frame clones and leaves some out. The table has approximately 31,000 clones, around 73% seen once. The specimen comprised peripheral blood, sampled before any cancer treatment. These TCRs come from a male donor aged 60 or over with stage II squamous cell lung carcinoma.

V usage is TRBV18 and J usage is TRBJ2-1; D perhaps matches TRBD2 (6 bases). The germline CDR1 and CDR2 sequences are KGHSH and LQKENI. Between the trimmed V and J ends, which lost 0 bases and 6 bases, there was a span of 6 bases. The CDR3 extends over 13 amino acids. CDR3 bases: TGTGCCAGCTCACCACCGCGGGGCAATGAGCAGTTCTTC. Translated: CASSPPRGNEQFF.

This clone has more than one count but fewer than ten. This chain uses TRBV18 with TRBJ2-7; 10 nucleotides match TRBD1. This CDR3 region has 13 residues. CDR1 and CDR2 from the germline V gene are KGHSH and LQKENI. The V and J ends lost 6 bases and 4 bases, in that order; junction bases with no gene match: 3. The CDR3 bases are TGTGCCAGCTCCGGACAGGGGGAATACGAGCAGTACTTC. Translation: CASSGQGEYEQYF.

This clone was seen just once. This chain links TRBV29-1 with TRBJ1-4; D remains unclear. V was trimmed by 7 bases and J by 8 bases, leaving 20 bases between them. The CDR3 sequence is 14 residues long. Germline V CDR1 and CDR2: SQVTM, ANQGSEA. The CDR3 sequence: CSAQTFTQGEKLFF. In DNA form, the CDR3 reads TGCAGCGCCCAAACCTTCACTCAAGGGGAAAAACTGTTTTTT.

This chain uses TRBV30 with TRBJ2-3, with D uncertain. This CDR3 is built from 15 residues. Trimming pared 0 bases from V and 4 bases from J, leaving 14 bases between. Germline CDR1 and CDR2: GTSNPN and SVGIG (reference sequence). This CDR3 reads CAWSVRERAPDTQYF. The CDR3 bases are TGTGCCTGGAGTGTAAGGGAACGGGCCCCAGATACGCAGTATTTT.

This clone showed up just a few times. This chain connects TRBV7-9 to TRBJ2-1, with 9 bases that match TRBD1. This CDR3 region has 14 residues. V was pared by 10 bases and J by 7 bases, with 11 bases of the junction left unmatched. Germline-derived CDR1 and CDR2 are SEHNR and FQNEAQ (reference sequence). CDR3 in DNA: TGTGCCACACCCCCGGGACAGGGAGGGAATGAGCAGTTCTTC. Translating it yields CATPPGQGGNEQFF.

The chain carries TRBV6-1 and TRBJ2-3; D is unresolved. V was shortened by 3 bases and J by 1 base, with 11 bases between the two germline ends. The CDR3 has 15 residues. From germline, CDR1 is MNHNS and CDR2 SASEGT. CDR3 in amino acids: CASSDAGTGTDTQYF. As DNA, the CDR3 is TGTGCCAGCAGTGACGCAGGAACGGGCACAGATACGCAGTATTTT.

This clone came up once. V is TRBV5-1 and J is TRBJ2-5; D perhaps matches TRBD1 (6 bases). V dropped 6 bases and J dropped 0 bases, with 12 bases sitting between them. This CDR3 comprises 14 residues. Germline loops: CDR1 SGHRS, CDR2 YFSETQ. CDR3 sequence: CASTLGQNQETQYF. The CDR3 DNA is TGCGCCAGCACCCTCGGACAGAACCAAGAGACCCAGTACTTC.

The rearrangement links TRBV5-5 to TRBJ1-2, with D hard to call. From germline, CDR1 is SGHKS and CDR2 YYEKEE (reference sequence). Trimming shortened V by 6 bases and J by 8 bases, and 17 bases separated the two germline ends. The CDR3 sequence is 13 residues long. The CDR3 protein is CASTPEGFQGYTF. The CDR3 DNA is TGTGCCAGCACCCCGGAAGGGTTTCAGGGCTACACCTTC.

This clone was seen only once. J is TRBJ1-6 and V is TRBV6-5, with D tentatively TRBD1 (5 bases). CDR1 is MNHEY, CDR2 SVGAGI, per germline. The CDR3 runs 15 residues. V was shortened by 6 bases and J by 7 bases, with 16 bases between the two germline ends. CDR3 region: CASRAGTAKNSPLHF. The DNA of the CDR3 is TGTGCCAGCAGGGCCGGGACGGCAAAAAATTCACCCCTCCACTTT.

This clone was detected only a few times. The chain couples TRBV2 to TRBJ2-7, with 9 bases that match TRBD1. Per germline, CDR1 SNHLY and CDR2 FYNNEI. Trimming removed 6 bases from V and 6 bases from J; junction bases left unmatched: 6. The CDR3 spans 13 residues. CDR3 loop: CASSAGTGSEQYF. The CDR3, as DNA: TGTGCCAGCAGCGCCGGGACAGGGTCCGAGCAGTACTTC.

The chain links TRBV6-5 to TRBJ1-5; 9 bases align to TRBD1. The CDR3 loop spans 13 amino acids. Germline V gene lookup returns CDR1 MNHEY and CDR2 SVGAGI. V trimming: 8 bases; J trimming: 5 bases; junction bases outside the gene matches: 4. The DNA for the CDR3 is TGTGCCAGCGGGACAGGGAAGGATCAGCCCCAGCATTTT. It specifies CASGTGKDQPQHF.

The chain combines TRBV5-5 with TRBJ2-7; 8 nucleotides line up with TRBD1. V lost 4 bases to trimming and J lost 6 bases; unmatched junction nucleotides: 3. CDR3 length: 12 amino acids. Germline CDR1 SGHKS, CDR2 YYEKEE (reference sequence). CDR3 sequence (DNA): TGTGCCAGCAGCATTACAGGGGGCGAGCAGTACTTC. This sequence encodes CASSITGGEQYF.

This clone was recorded only once. V usage is TRBV30 and J usage is TRBJ2-1, with D uncertain. CDR3 length: 13 residues. Trimming stripped 8 bases from V and 5 bases from J, with 16 bases between. CDR1 and CDR2 from the germline V gene are GTSNPN and SVGIG (reference sequence). CDR3 DNA sequence: TGTGCCCGTTCCGATCGCCGAGACAATGAGCAGTTCTTC. It encodes CARSDRRDNEQFF.

The chain links TRBV7-9 to TRBJ1-1; 9 bases map to TRBD1. The CDR3 sequence is 15 residues long. Germline V gene lookup returns CDR1 SEHNR and CDR2 FQNEAQ (reference sequence). J lost 2 bases, V lost 5 bases, and 6 bases had no gene match. CDR3 loop: CASSPGGQGNTEAFF. The CDR3 coding sequence is TGTGCCAGCAGCCCCGGGGGACAGGGTAACACTGAAGCTTTCTTT.

The V gene is TRBV5-4, the J gene TRBJ2-1; TRBD2 matches 14 bases. The CDR3 runs to 15 residues. CDR1 is SGHNT, CDR2 YYREEE, per germline (reference sequence). Unmatched junction bases numbered 3, after V lost 3 bases and J lost 7 bases. For the CDR3, the DNA is TGTGCCAGCAGCTCGGGACTAGCGGGAGTTAATGAGCAGTTCTTC. Its protein is CASSSGLAGVNEQFF.

The rearrangement uses TRBV27 and TRBJ2-7, with 9 bases matching TRBD1. Germline V gene lookup returns CDR1 MNHEY and CDR2 SMNVEV (reference sequence). The CDR3 sequence is 14 residues long. J lost 3 bases, V lost 5 bases, and 5 bases had no gene match. The CDR3 reads CASSIQGQGYEQYF. CDR3 sequence (DNA): TGTGCCAGCAGTATCCAGGGACAGGGCTACGAGCAGTACTTC.

This chain joins TRBV2 and TRBJ1-2, with 9 positions matching TRBD1. CDR1 is SNHLY and CDR2 is FYNNEI in the germline V gene. V dropped 7 bases and J dropped 5; count of bases not matched to a gene: 14. This CDR3 is 16 amino acids long. CDR3 DNA: TGTGCCAGCAAGGACAGGGGTTTATCATTAATGTATGGCTACACCTTC. As protein: CASKDRGLSLMYGYTF.

This clone was observed a few times. V is TRBV19 and J is TRBJ1-2; D gene unclear. In germline, CDR1 is LNHDA, CDR2 SQIVND (reference sequence). The V end was cut by 6 bases, the J end by 0 bases, with 5 bases between. The CDR3 runs to 12 residues. CDR3 sequence (DNA): TGTGCCAGTAGGGGCCCTAACTATGGCTACACCTTC. Its protein product is CASRGPNYGYTF.

The V gene is TRBV5-1, the J gene TRBJ2-3, with D unresolved. Germline lookup yields CDR1 SGHRS and CDR2 YFSETQ. The CDR3 is 16 amino acids. V lost 1 base to trimming and J lost 0 bases, with 12 bases between them. The CDR3 reads CASSLSMGTSTDTQYF. In nucleotides, the CDR3 is TGCGCCAGCAGCTTGTCCATGGGCACTAGCACAGATACGCAGTATTTT.

J is TRBJ1-3 and V is TRBV7-2; D unclear. CDR1 is SGHTA and CDR2 is FQGNSA in the germline V gene. The length of the CDR3 is 12 residues. Trimming cost V 4 bases and J 5 bases, with 6 bases left between them. CDR3 DNA sequence: TGTGCCAGCAGCTCCCCACGAAACACCATATATTTT. Translated: CASSSPRNTIYF.

The rearrangement uses TRBV6-6 and TRBJ2-7; D unresolved. The CDR3 covers 13 residues. The germline V gene encodes CDR1 MNHNY and CDR2 SVGAGI (reference sequence). Trimming took 0 bases from V and 1 from J, leaving 4 bases between them. This chain's CDR3 is CASSYSTSYEQYF. DNA for the CDR3: TGTGCCAGCAGTTACTCGACTTCCTACGAGCAGTACTTC.

The chain carries TRBV18 and TRBJ2-2; possible D gene TRBD1, 5 bases. Looked up from germline, CDR1 is KGHSH and CDR2 is LQKENI. The CDR3 extends over 15 amino acids. V dropped 3 bases and J dropped 4 bases, with 12 bases sitting between them. This chain's CDR3 is CASSPGQGATGELFF. As DNA, the CDR3 is TGTGCCAGCTCACCCGGCCAGGGTGCCACCGGGGAGCTGTTTTTT.

Written as DNA, the CDR3 is TGTGCCAGCAGTGTAGGGGGGGGGAATCAGCCCCAGCATTTT. Its protein product is CASSVGGGNQPQHF. The rearrangement uses TRBV6-1 and TRBJ1-5; tentative D call: TRBD1 (6 bases). There are 14 residues in the CDR3. V dropped 4 bases and J dropped 4 bases, with 11 bases sitting between them. Looked up from germline, CDR1 is MNHNS and CDR2 is SASEGT.

The chain links TRBV4-1 to TRBJ1-5; D might be TRBD1 (5 bases). CDR1 and CDR2 (germline): MGHRA, YSYEKL. CDR3 length: 13 residues. The ends were cut back, 3 bases at V and 3 bases at J, with 6 bases in the middle. The CDR3 region has the DNA TGCGCCAGCAGCCAGGGACTCAATCAGCCCCAGCATTTT. This encodes CASSQGLNQPQHF.